The present T cell receptor (beta chain) was sequenced within a study of blood T cells in healthy people across ages. Together with a sample-barcoded 5' primer, a J-beta primer mix was included in a second PCR lasting about 6 to 11 cycles. TCRdb used MiXCR to reprocess the 5' RACE reads, holding one entry per CDR3 protein. This sample yields about 650,000 distinct CDR3 sequences, of which 32% are seen a single time; 15% belongs to the top ten. This clonotype was seen at least ten times. Its antigen is as yet unknown. Looked up from germline, CDR1 is SGHVS and CDR2 is FNYEAQ. The J segment lost 6 bases and the V segment lost 5 bases, leaving 8 bases of the junction unmatched. The CDR3 runs to 16 residues. Study-wide points: More naive CD4+ cells and higher diversity marked long-lived donors relative to aged donors.

Sequencing was carried out using blood. This chain connects TRBV7-6 to TRBJ2-5, with 14 bases that match TRBD2. The sequence was obtained from a woman of 80 years or more in good health. CDR3: CASSERLAGGLQTQYF. In DNA form, the CDR3 reads TGTGCCAGCAGCGAGCGACTAGCGGGGGGGTTACAGACCCAGTACTTC.